This entry is about one T cell receptor (beta chain). The sample belongs to a study of blood T cell repertoires in COVID-19. Study context: Samples representing acute and convalescent COVID-19 were sourced from the United States, Italy and Spain. The cDNA or gDNA used as material had been derived from T cells, B-cell-depleted T cells, or PBMCs.

The CDR3 runs to 17 residues. V lost 0 bases to trimming and J lost 8 bases; unmatched junction nucleotides: 15. Germline V gene data show CDR1 as SGHRS and CDR2 as YFSETQ. This table comes from immunoSEQ multiplex PCR, and its TCRdb copy is limited to in-frame clones, with some not included. The table records 55,000 to 75,000 clones, approximately 80% of them present only once. The clonotype was recovered from a man older than 75 with active COVID-19. The chain has TRBV5-1 and TRBJ1-2; 8 nucleotides line up with TRBD1. Sequenced: peripheral blood. DNA of the CDR3: TGCGCCAGCAGCTTGGAGTCGGCGACAGGGGAGAAAGGGGGCTACACCTTC. This sequence encodes CASSLESATGEKGGYTF. Full variable domain (remainder filled in from reference TRBV5-1 and TRBJ1-2): KAGVTQTPRYLIKTRGQQVTLSCSPISGHRSVSWYQQTPGQGLQFLFEYFSETQRNKGNFPGRFSGRQFSNSRSEMNVSTLELGDSALYLCASSLESATGEKGGYTFGSGTRLTVV.